Presented here are 17 T cell receptor beta chains from one specimen sequenced in a study of cytomegalovirus exposure and HLA in healthy donors. Use of 60 Vbeta and 13 Jbeta primers characterized the PCR. Generated by immunoSEQ multiplex PCR, the TCRdb table keeps only in-frame clones and is missing some. The sample gives around 210,000 clones, roughly 80% of which show up once; about 3% is in the top ten. Specimen: PBMCs. The source is a woman in her 40s in good health and CMV-seronegative.

This chain joins TRBV27 and TRBJ1-5; 7 bases fit TRBD1. After removal of 0 bases from V and 6 bases from J, the junction contained 8 bases not matched to a gene. The CDR3 length is 16 residues. Germline CDR1 and CDR2: MNHEY and SMNVEV (reference sequence). The CDR3 loop is CASSLSPAGGRQPQHF. CDR3 coding DNA: TGTGCCAGCAGTTTATCGCCGGCAGGGGGGCGTCAGCCCCAGCATTTT.

The chain couples TRBV4-1 to TRBJ2-7, with TRBD2 matching 11 bases. V was clipped by 1 base and J by 0 bases; unmatched bases: 5. Germline values: CDR1 MGHRA, CDR2 YSYEKL. This CDR3 contains 17 residues. The CDR3 sequence: CASSQVGTSGSSYEQYF. CDR3 nucleotides: TGCGCCAGCAGCCAAGTAGGAACTAGCGGGAGCTCCTACGAGCAGTACTTC.

In this sample, this clone turned up once. The chain has TRBV15 and TRBJ2-1; 7 positions match TRBD2. CDR1 LNHNV and CDR2 YYDKDF come from the germline V gene (reference sequence). The CDR3 sequence is 16 residues long. Trimming at V came to 1 base and at J to 6 bases, leaving 9 bases not matched to a gene. The DNA of the CDR3 is TGTGCCACCAGCAGAGGTGATGGGCTAGCGGCCAATGAGCAGTTCTTC. Translated, it gives CATSRGDGLAANEQFF.

This chain joins TRBV4-1 and TRBJ2-5; possibly TRBD2 for D (6 bases). The closer fit of TRBJ2-7 to the DNA end suggests the J call may be wrong. This CDR3 is built from 15 residues. The germline V gene has CDR1 MGHRA and CDR2 YSYEKL. CDR3: CASSLTASVSYEQYF. In DNA, the CDR3 is TGCGCCAGCAGCCTCACCGCTAGCGTTTCTTACGAGCAGTACTTC.

The J gene is TRBJ1-2, the V gene TRBV5-4; possible D gene TRBD1, 5 bases. Germline V CDR1 and CDR2: SGHNT, YYREEE (reference sequence). The CDR3 is 17 amino acids. V was pared by 3 bases and J by 7 bases, with 25 bases between. CDR3 amino acids: CASSSGGFGAQRSGYTF. The CDR3 bases are TGTGCCAGCAGCTCGGGAGGGTTCGGGGCCCAAAGGAGTGGCTACACCTTC.

This clone was counted only a few times. The chain joins TRBV5-1 to TRBJ1-4; 11 nucleotides agree with TRBD1. CDR1 is SGHRS and CDR2 is YFSETQ in the germline V gene. The CDR3 is made up of 17 amino acids. V lost 2 bases to trimming and J lost 7 bases; unmatched junction nucleotides: 10. CDR3 region: CASSLLTRGTGGEKLFF. The CDR3 DNA is TGCGCCAGCAGCTTACTCACCCGGGGGACAGGGGGTGAAAAACTGTTTTTT.

The chain carries TRBV5-4 and TRBJ2-3; 9 bases are a match to TRBD2. Germline values: CDR1 SGHNT, CDR2 YYREEE (reference sequence). This CDR3 comprises 17 residues. V shed 4 bases and J 0 bases; nucleotides not matched to a gene: 9. CDR3 residues: CASSPRLAGISTDTQYF. CDR3 nucleotide sequence: TGTGCCAGCAGCCCCAGGCTAGCGGGAATTAGCACAGATACGCAGTATTTT.

This clone has a single count. The chain uses TRBV4-1 and TRBJ1-1, with D unresolved. Germline lookup yields CDR1 MGHRA and CDR2 YSYEKL. There are 15 residues in the CDR3. V lost 3 bases and J lost 3, with 14 bases in between. This chain's CDR3 is CASSQTPGGYTEAFF. The CDR3 DNA follows: TGCGCCAGCAGCCAGACCCCGGGAGGGTACACTGAAGCTTTCTTT.

The CDR3 bases are TGCGCCAGCAGTGCGGGGGTGGGCTACACTGAAGCTTTCTTT. Translation gives CASSAGVGYTEAFF. This chain uses TRBV10-2 with TRBJ1-1, with D possibly TRBD1 on 5 matching bases. Germline lookup yields CDR1 WSHSY and CDR2 SAAADI. Trimming pared 4 bases from V and 3 bases from J, leaving 12 bases between. CDR3 length equals 14 residues.

This chain uses TRBV5-1 with TRBJ2-5, with 15 bases identical to TRBD2. From germline, CDR1 is SGHRS and CDR2 YFSETQ. The trim removed 3 bases at V and 5 bases at J, leaving 8 bases unmatched. The CDR3 consists of 17 residues. The CDR3 loop is CASSWQGLAGGGETQYF. CDR3 nucleotides: TGCGCCAGCAGCTGGCAGGGACTAGCGGGAGGCGGGGAGACCCAGTACTTC.

This chain connects TRBV23-1 to TRBJ2-7; D may be TRBD2 (6 bases). TRBV23-1 is known as an ORF, though its function is uncertain. Trimming took off 0 bases at V and 6 bases at J, with 36 bases between the two ends. This CDR3 is built from 22 residues. CDR3 amino acids: CASSQSISFQPRLGRDPVEQYF. CDR3 sequence (DNA): TGCGCCAGCAGTCAATCGATCAGTTTCCAGCCCCGACTAGGCAGGGACCCTGTCGAGCAGTACTTC.

The chain links TRBV28 to TRBJ2-7; D gene unclear. V dropped 5 bases and J dropped 2 bases, with 10 bases sitting between them. The CDR3 totals 13 residues. The germline V gene encodes CDR1 MDHEN and CDR2 SYDVKM. The CDR3 region has the DNA TGTGCCAGCAGTCCTCATCAGACCTACGAGCAGTACTTC. Encoded protein: CASSPHQTYEQYF.

This clone was seen once. CDR3 residues: CASSLRDRDYGYTF. The CDR3 nucleotides read TGCGCCAGCAGCCTGAGGGACAGAGACTATGGCTACACCTTC. This chain joins TRBV5-1 and TRBJ1-2, with 7 nucleotides matching TRBD1. The CDR3 length is 14 residues. Trimming at V came to 4 bases and at J to 3 bases, leaving 6 bases not matched to a gene. The germline gives CDR1 SGHRS, CDR2 YFSETQ.

This clone was found once. The rearrangement links TRBV30 to TRBJ1-3; no firm D call. Germline V gene lookup returns CDR1 GTSNPN and CDR2 SVGIG (reference sequence). This CDR3 has 13 amino acids. Trimming stripped 8 bases from V and 3 bases from J, with 14 bases between. CDR3 residues: CAGNRGVGNTIYF. The CDR3 nucleotides are TGTGCCGGTAACCGAGGAGTTGGAAACACCATATATTTT.

The J gene is TRBJ1-5, the V gene TRBV6-1; D unresolved. The V gene's germline CDR1 is MNHNS and CDR2 SASEGT. V lost 7 bases and J 3 bases, leaving 13 bases between the germline ends. The CDR3 is 14 residues long. CDR3 protein: CASTQGRDNQPQHF. The CDR3 bases are TGTGCCAGCACCCAAGGACGGGACAATCAGCCCCAGCATTTT.

The rearrangement joins TRBV6-5 to TRBJ1-2, with TRBD1 matching 9 bases. The germline CDR1 and CDR2 sequences are MNHEY and SVGAGI. This CDR3 region has 14 residues. V was pared by 2 bases and J by 8 bases, with 6 bases of the junction left unmatched. The CDR3 reads CASSYTGTGLGYTF. CDR3 nucleotide sequence: TGTGCCAGCAGTTACACTGGGACAGGGTTGGGCTACACCTTC.

This sequence joins TRBV10-1 and TRBJ2-1; 8 nucleotides line up with TRBD2. V shed 4 bases and J 4 bases; nucleotides not matched to a gene: 9. This CDR3 has 16 residues. Germline CDR1 and CDR2: WNHNN and SYGVQD (reference sequence). Here the CDR3 DNA reads TGCGCCAGCAGTGTCGACGGGAGGGCAACGTACAATGAGCAGTTCTTC. The encoded protein is CASSVDGRATYNEQFF.